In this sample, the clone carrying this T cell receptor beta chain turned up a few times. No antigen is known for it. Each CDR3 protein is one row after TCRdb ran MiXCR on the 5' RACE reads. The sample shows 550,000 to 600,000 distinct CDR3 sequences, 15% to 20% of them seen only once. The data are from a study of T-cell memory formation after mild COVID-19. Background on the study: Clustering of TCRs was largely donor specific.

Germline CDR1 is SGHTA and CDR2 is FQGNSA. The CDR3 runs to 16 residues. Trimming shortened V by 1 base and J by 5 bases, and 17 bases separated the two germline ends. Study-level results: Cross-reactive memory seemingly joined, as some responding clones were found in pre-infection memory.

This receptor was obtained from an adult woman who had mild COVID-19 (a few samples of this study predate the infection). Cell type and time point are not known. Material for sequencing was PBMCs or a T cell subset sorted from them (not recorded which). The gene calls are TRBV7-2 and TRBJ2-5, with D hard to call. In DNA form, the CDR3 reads TGTGCCAGCAGCTTAGAACCCTTGGGCCCTAGTGAGACCCAGTACTTC. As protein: CASSLEPLGPSETQYF.